Following are 3 T cell receptor beta chains from one sample sequenced in a study of neoadjuvant anti-PD-1 for oral cavity cancer. The method was immunoSEQ multiplex PCR; TCRdb's version includes in-frame clones alone and lacks a portion of them. The top ten hold 2.5% to 3% of the sample, which has 11,000 to 15,000 clones, 50% to 70% seen once. Sequences were derived from PBMCs, sampled before nivolumab (anti-PD-1) treatment. These receptors all come from a person aged 35-79 years with oral cavity squamous cell carcinoma.

The chain is built from TRBV2 and TRBJ2-1; 7 bases match TRBD1. V trimming: 6 bases; J trimming: 8 bases; junction bases outside the gene matches: 13. Germline V gene lookup returns CDR1 SNHLY and CDR2 FYNNEI. There are 15 residues in the CDR3. In DNA, the CDR3 is TGTGCCAGCAGAAAGACGACACAGGGGTGGGATGAGCAGTTCTTC. Its translation: CASRKTTQGWDEQFF.

This chain connects TRBV27 to TRBJ1-1; D is undetermined. Germline V gene lookup returns CDR1 MNHEY and CDR2 SMNVEV (reference sequence). The germline V and J ends were trimmed by 2 bases and 1 base, with 8 bases remaining between them. This CDR3 is 14 amino acids long. CDR3 sequence: CASSLRRENTEAFF. CDR3 nucleotides: TGTGCCAGCAGTTTACGACGGGAGAACACTGAAGCTTTCTTT.

This sequence joins TRBV15 and TRBJ2-1; D possibly corresponds to TRBD2 (6 bases). The CDR3 runs to 15 residues. V gave up 6 bases and J gave up 8 bases, with 20 bases separating them. Germline CDR1 reads LNHNV; CDR2 reads YYDKDF (reference sequence). The CDR3, as DNA: TGTGCCACCAGGGAGGGTGTGGGGTCGAGCTATGAGCAGTTCTTC. The encoded protein is CATREGVGSSYEQFF.